The TCR beta chain described here comes from a study of chemoradiotherapy in HPV16-positive cancers. About the research overall: Functional T-cell assays on a couple of HPV16-positive patients' cells defined candidate HPV-specific clones and common TCR motifs. Overall study findings and caveats: The functional HPV-specific definition rests on just a couple of HPV16-positive patients. Candidate HPV-specific clones and E7-related TCR motifs grew in tumor during treatment.

V was pared by 4 bases and J by 6 bases, with 11 bases between. Germline lookup yields CDR1 GTSNPN and CDR2 SVGIG (reference sequence). The CDR3 loop spans 12 amino acids. Note on this clone: No antigen is known for it.

TCRdb keeps only in-frame clones here, not all; method: immunoSEQ multiplex PCR. Counted here are approximately 6,600 clones, roughly nine tenths occurring once; the ten biggest clones make up approximately 8.1%. This receptor was identified in a human donor with HPV-associated anogenital cancer. The sample here was tumor tissue, taken from a patient who underwent chemoradiotherapy. The rearrangement links TRBV30 to TRBJ2-3, with a weak D call TRBD2 (6 bases). DNA of the CDR3: TGTGCCTGGAAGGGAGGCGGGGATACGCAGTATTTT. Its protein is CAWKGGGDTQYF.